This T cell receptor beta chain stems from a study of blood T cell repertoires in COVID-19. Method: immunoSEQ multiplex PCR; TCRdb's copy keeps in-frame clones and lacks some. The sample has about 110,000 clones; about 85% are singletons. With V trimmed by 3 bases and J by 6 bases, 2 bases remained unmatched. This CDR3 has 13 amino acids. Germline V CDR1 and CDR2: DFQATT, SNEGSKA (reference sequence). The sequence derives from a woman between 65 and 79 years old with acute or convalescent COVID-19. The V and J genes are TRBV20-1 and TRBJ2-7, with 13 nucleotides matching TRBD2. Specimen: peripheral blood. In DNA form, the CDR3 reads TGCAGTGCTAGTCGGACTAGCGGGGGCGAGCAGTACTTC. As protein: CSASRTSGGEQYF.